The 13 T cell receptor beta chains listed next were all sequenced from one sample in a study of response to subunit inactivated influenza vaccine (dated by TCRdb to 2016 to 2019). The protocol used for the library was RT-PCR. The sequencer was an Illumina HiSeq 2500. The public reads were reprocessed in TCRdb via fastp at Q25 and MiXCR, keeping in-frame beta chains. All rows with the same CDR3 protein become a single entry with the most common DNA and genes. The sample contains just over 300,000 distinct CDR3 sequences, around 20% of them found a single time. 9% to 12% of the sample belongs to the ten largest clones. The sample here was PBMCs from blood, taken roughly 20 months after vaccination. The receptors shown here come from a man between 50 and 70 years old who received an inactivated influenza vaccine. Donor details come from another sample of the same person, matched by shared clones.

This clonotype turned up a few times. The CDR3 is CASSWRTDRSYNEQFF. CDR3 in DNA: TGCGCCAGCAGCTGGAGGACAGACCGCTCCTACAATGAGCAGTTCTTC. The rearrangement joins TRBV5-1 to TRBJ2-1; possible D gene TRBD1, 6 bases. The CDR3 runs 16 residues. Trimming cost V 3 bases and J 0 bases, with 13 bases left between them. CDR1 and CDR2 (germline): SGHRS, YFSETQ.

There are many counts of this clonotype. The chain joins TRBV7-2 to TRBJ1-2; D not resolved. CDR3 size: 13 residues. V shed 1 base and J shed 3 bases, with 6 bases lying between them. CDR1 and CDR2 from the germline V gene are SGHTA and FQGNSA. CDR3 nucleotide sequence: TGTGCCAGCAGCTTAGTACCTTACTATGGCTACACCTTC. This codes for CASSLVPYYGYTF.

The CDR3 DNA reads TGCAGTGCCCAGACCCCAGCGGGAGGAGGGTACGAGCAGTACTTC. This gives the protein CSAQTPAGGGYEQYF. The J gene is TRBJ2-7, the V gene TRBV20-1, with 9 nucleotides matching TRBD2. Germline trimming cut 6 bases from V and 4 bases from J; bases unmatched to any gene: 13. The CDR3 is made up of 15 amino acids. Germline assignment: CDR1 DFQATT and CDR2 SNEGSKA (reference sequence).

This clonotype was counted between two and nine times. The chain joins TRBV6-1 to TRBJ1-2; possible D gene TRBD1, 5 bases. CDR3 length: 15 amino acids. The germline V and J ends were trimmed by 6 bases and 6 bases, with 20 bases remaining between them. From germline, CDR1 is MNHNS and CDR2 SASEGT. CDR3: CASSDVPRGRHGYTF. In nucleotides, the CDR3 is TGTGCCAGCAGCGATGTCCCGAGGGGTCGTCATGGCTACACCTTC.

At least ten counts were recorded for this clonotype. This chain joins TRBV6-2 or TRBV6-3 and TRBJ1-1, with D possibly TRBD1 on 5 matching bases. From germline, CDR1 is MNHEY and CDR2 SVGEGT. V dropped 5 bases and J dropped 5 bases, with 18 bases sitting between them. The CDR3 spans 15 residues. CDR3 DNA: TGTGCCAGCAGTAGCTGGACCAGGGAAGGGACTGAAGCTTTCTTT. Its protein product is CASSSWTREGTEAFF.

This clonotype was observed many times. DNA of the CDR3: TGTGCCAGCAGCCAAGCACCAGGGCCAACTAATGAAAAACTGTTTTTT. Its protein is CASSQAPGPTNEKLFF. This chain links TRBV4-2 with TRBJ1-4; a possible D gene is TRBD1 (5 bases). Trimming shortened V by 1 base and J by 0 bases, and 9 bases separated the two germline ends. Germline V gene sequence: CDR1 LGHNA, CDR2 YNFKEQ. The CDR3 length is 16 residues.

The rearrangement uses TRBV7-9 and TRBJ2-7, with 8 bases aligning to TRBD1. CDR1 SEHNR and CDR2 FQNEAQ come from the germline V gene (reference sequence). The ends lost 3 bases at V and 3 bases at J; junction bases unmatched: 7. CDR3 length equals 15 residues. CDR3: CASSFGTGKGYEQYF. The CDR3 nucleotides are TGTGCCAGCAGCTTCGGGACAGGAAAAGGCTACGAGCAGTACTTC.

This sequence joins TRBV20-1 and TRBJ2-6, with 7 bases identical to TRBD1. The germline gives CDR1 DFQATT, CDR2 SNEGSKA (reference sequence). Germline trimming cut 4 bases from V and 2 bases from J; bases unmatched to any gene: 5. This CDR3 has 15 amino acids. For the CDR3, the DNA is TGCAGTGCTATAACAGGGGCTCCTGGGGCCAACGTCCTGACTTTC. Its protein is CSAITGAPGANVLTF.

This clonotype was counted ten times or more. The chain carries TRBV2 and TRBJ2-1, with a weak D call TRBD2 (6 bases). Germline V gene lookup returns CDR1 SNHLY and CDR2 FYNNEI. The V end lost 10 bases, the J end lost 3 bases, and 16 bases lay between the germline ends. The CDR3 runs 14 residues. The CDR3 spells CATVPSEHYNEQFF. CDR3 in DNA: TGTGCCACCGTACCTAGCGAACACTACAATGAGCAGTTCTTC.

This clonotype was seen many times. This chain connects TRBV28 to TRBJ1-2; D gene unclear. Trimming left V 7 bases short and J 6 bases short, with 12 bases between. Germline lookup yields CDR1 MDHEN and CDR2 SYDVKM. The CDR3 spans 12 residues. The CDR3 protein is CASTNLRNGYTF. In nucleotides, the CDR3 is TGTGCCAGCACCAACCTCCGGAATGGCTACACCTTC.

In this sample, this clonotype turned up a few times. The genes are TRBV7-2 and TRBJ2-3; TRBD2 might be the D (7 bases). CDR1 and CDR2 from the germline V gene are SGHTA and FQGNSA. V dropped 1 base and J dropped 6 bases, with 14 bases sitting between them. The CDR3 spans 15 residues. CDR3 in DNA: TGTGCCAGCAGCTTAGGCGGGGGCCCGGGCGATACGCAGTATTTT. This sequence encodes CASSLGGGPGDTQYF.

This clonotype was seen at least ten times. CDR3 sequence reads: CASSRDSHMNTEAFF. Written as DNA, the CDR3 is TGTGCCAGCAGTAGGGACAGCCACATGAACACTGAAGCTTTCTTT. V and J are TRBV6-1 and TRBJ1-1, with TRBD1 matching over 7 bases. Germline values: CDR1 MNHNS, CDR2 SASEGT. V shed 5 bases, J shed 0 bases, and the junction held 6 bases outside the gene matches. This CDR3 comprises 15 residues.

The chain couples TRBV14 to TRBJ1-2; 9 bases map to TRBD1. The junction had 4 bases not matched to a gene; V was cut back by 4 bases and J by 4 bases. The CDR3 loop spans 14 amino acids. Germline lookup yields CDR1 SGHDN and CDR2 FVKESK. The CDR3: CASSRDRGTYGYTF. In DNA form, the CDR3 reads TGTGCCAGCAGCCGCGACAGGGGGACCTATGGCTACACCTTC.